These 19 T cell receptor beta chains share one sample of origin, sequenced in a study of early T cells in non-severe SARS-CoV-2 infection. TCRdb ran MiXCR on the 5' RACE reads and lists one entry per CDR3 protein. The table has 50,000 to 60,000 distinct CDR3 sequences, roughly 11% seen once. The sample comprised whole blood. The source is an adult who was a healthcare worker with PCR-confirmed SARS-CoV-2 infection or an uninfected control (not recorded which).

This clonotype was detected many times. The V call is TRBV6-5, the J call TRBJ2-5; tentative D call: TRBD2 (6 bases). V lost 0 bases, J lost 2 bases, and 10 bases lay in between. This CDR3 region has 15 residues. The germline CDR1 and CDR2 sequences are MNHEY and SVGAGI. CDR3: CASSYSRDLQETQYF. The CDR3 nucleotides are TGTGCCAGCAGTTACTCGCGGGACCTTCAAGAGACCCAGTACTTC.

V is TRBV7-3 and J is TRBJ2-1; D remains ambiguous. The length of the CDR3 is 13 residues. Germline V gives CDR1 SGHTA, CDR2 FQGTGA. V was shortened by 6 bases and J by 7 bases, with 13 bases between the two germline ends. The CDR3 region has the DNA TGTGCCAGCAGTGGGGATAATCGTAATGAGCAGTTCTTC. This gives the protein CASSGDNRNEQFF.

The V and J genes are TRBV7-2 and TRBJ2-7; tentatively, D is TRBD1 (6 bases). The germline V gene encodes CDR1 SGHTA and CDR2 FQGNSA. Trimming removed 5 bases at V and 3 bases at J, with 17 bases between. This CDR3 is built from 15 residues. The CDR3 sequence is CASSRNTGSYYEQYF. The CDR3 DNA is TGTGCCAGCAGCCGGAATACAGGGTCCTACTACGAGCAGTACTTC.

This clonotype has only a few counts. The chain couples TRBV2 to TRBJ2-5, with a tentative D call TRBD2 (6 bases). This CDR3 region has 14 residues. Germline V gene data show CDR1 as SNHLY and CDR2 as FYNNEI. The V gene lost 4 bases and the J gene lost 1 base, with 10 bases spanning the gap. DNA of the CDR3: TGTGCCAGCAGTGCAAGGAGGGCCCAAGAGACCCAGTACTTC. As protein: CASSARRAQETQYF.

This clonotype was counted a few times. The chain recombines TRBV4-2 with TRBJ2-5; 13 bases are a match to TRBD2. The length of the CDR3 is 18 residues. Germline V gives CDR1 LGHNA, CDR2 YNFKEQ. V lost 4 bases to trimming and J lost 4 bases; unmatched junction nucleotides: 12. CDR3 coding DNA: TGTGCCAGCAGCCGCGGACCCGAAACTAGCGGGGGGGCAGAGACCCAGTACTTC. Translating it yields CASSRGPETSGGAETQYF.

This clonotype was picked up a small number of times. The chain has TRBV7-9 and TRBJ2-5; TRBD2 aligns across 14 bases. The CDR3 runs to 16 residues. Germline V gene lookup returns CDR1 SEHNR and CDR2 FQNEAQ (reference sequence). Trimming removed 4 bases from V and 3 bases from J; junction bases left unmatched: 4. The CDR3 is CASSSSGLAGEETQYF. DNA for the CDR3: TGTGCCAGCAGCTCTTCGGGACTAGCGGGGGAAGAGACCCAGTACTTC.

V and J are TRBV7-2 and TRBJ2-7, with no clear D. Trimming stripped 4 bases from V and 6 bases from J, with 10 bases between. The CDR3 has 12 residues. Looked up from germline, CDR1 is SGHTA and CDR2 is FQGNSA. As DNA, the CDR3 is TGTGCCAGCAGCTCAAGGGTGGGCGAGCAGTACTTC. This encodes CASSSRVGEQYF. Supplemented by reference TRBV7-2 and TRBJ2-7, the full variable domain reads GAGVSQSPSNKVTEKGKDVELRCDPISGHTALYWYRQSLGQGLEFLIYFQGNSAPDKSGLPSDRFSAERTGGSVSTLTIQRTQQEDSAVYLCASSSRVGEQYFGPGTRLTVT.

The chain carries TRBV28 and TRBJ2-7; D gene ambiguous. Deletions cut 5 bases from V and 3 bases from J, with 8 bases between. In germline, CDR1 is MDHEN, CDR2 SYDVKM. This CDR3 contains 12 residues. Here the CDR3 reads CASSTVNYEQYF. For the CDR3, the DNA is TGTGCCAGCAGTACCGTCAACTACGAGCAGTACTTC.

This clonotype was seen a handful of times. The chain joins TRBV11-1 to TRBJ2-1; 8 nucleotides match TRBD2. Trimming cost V 8 bases and J 6 bases; bases outside gene matches: 6. The germline V gene encodes CDR1 SGHAT and CDR2 FQDESV (reference sequence). The CDR3 covers 13 residues. The DNA of the CDR3 is TGTGCCAGCGAGGGACTAGGTCTCAATGAGCAGTTCTTC. Translation gives CASEGLGLNEQFF.

This clonotype was observed a handful of times. The chain recombines TRBV2 with TRBJ2-3; no clear D gene. This CDR3 has 12 residues. Trimming stripped 8 bases from V and 2 bases from J, with 8 bases between. Germline V gives CDR1 SNHLY, CDR2 FYNNEI. The CDR3 sequence is CASRADTDTQYF. The CDR3 DNA reads as TGTGCCAGCCGGGCCGACACAGATACGCAGTATTTT.

This clonotype was seen a few times. The chain is built from TRBV6-2 or TRBV6-3 and TRBJ2-2; no reliable D call. CDR3 size: 13 residues. Trimming cost V 2 bases and J 5 bases, with 6 bases left between them. Germline loops: CDR1 MNHEY, CDR2 SVGEGT. The CDR3 here is CASSYKETGELFF. CDR3 sequence (DNA): TGTGCCAGCAGTTACAAAGAAACCGGGGAGCTGTTTTTT.

The table lists this clonotype with a few counts. The J gene is TRBJ1-2, the V gene TRBV4-3; D may be TRBD1 (6 bases). CDR1 is LGHNA and CDR2 is YSLEER in the germline V gene. V lost 1 base and J 0 bases, leaving 6 bases between the germline ends. This CDR3 spans 14 amino acids. CDR3 sequence (DNA): TGCGCCAGCAGCCAAGGACAGGCTAACTATGGCTACACCTTC. It encodes CASSQGQANYGYTF.

This clonotype was found many times. The V and J genes are TRBV20-1 and TRBJ2-5; 9 nucleotides line up with TRBD1. In germline, CDR1 is DFQATT, CDR2 SNEGSKA (reference sequence). J gave up 7 bases and V 7 bases, and 13 bases lay outside the gene matches. The CDR3 spans 14 residues. The CDR3 protein is CSGKPGQGLGTQYF. The CDR3 region has the DNA TGCAGTGGTAAACCGGGACAGGGATTAGGGACCCAGTACTTC.

In this sample, this clonotype turned up a few times. The chain has TRBV3-1 and TRBJ2-6; D uncertain. The CDR3 runs to 13 residues. The V and J ends lost 3 bases and 3 bases respectively, with 3 bases between them. Per germline, CDR1 LGHDT and CDR2 YNNKEL (reference sequence). CDR3 amino acids: CASSQGGANVLTF. The CDR3, as DNA: TGTGCCAGCAGCCAGGGTGGGGCCAACGTCCTGACTTTC.

This chain connects TRBV20-1 to TRBJ1-5, with a weak D call TRBD1 (5 bases). Per the germline V gene, CDR1 is DFQATT and CDR2 is SNEGSKA (reference sequence). The CDR3 consists of 13 residues. The V gene lost 4 bases and the J gene lost 5 bases, with 12 bases spanning the gap. The DNA of the CDR3 is TGCAGTGCTACCTACGACAGTCATCAGCCCCAGCATTTT. Amino acids: CSATYDSHQPQHF.

V gene TRBV29-1 combines with J gene TRBJ2-1, with 13 bases matching TRBD2. The V gene end was trimmed by 5 bases and the J gene end by 3 bases; junction bases not matched to a gene: 4. Germline assignment: CDR1 SQVTM and CDR2 ANQGSEA. This CDR3 is 15 amino acids long. As DNA, the CDR3 is TGCAGCGTTAGACTAGCGGGAGGCTTCTACAATGAGCAGTTCTTC. It translates to CSVRLAGGFYNEQFF.

Many counts were recorded for this clonotype. The chain joins TRBV7-2 to TRBJ2-1, with D unclear. The CDR3 runs 13 residues. Germline V gene sequence: CDR1 SGHTA, CDR2 FQGNSA. V was pared by 7 bases and J by 0 bases, with 7 bases between. CDR3 loop: CASTVGSYNEQFF. The CDR3, as DNA: TGTGCCAGCACCGTCGGCTCCTACAATGAGCAGTTCTTC. Filled out from reference TRBV7-2 and TRBJ2-1, the complete variable domain reads GAGVSQSPSNKVTEKGKDVELRCDPISGHTALYWYRQSLGQGLEFLIYFQGNSAPDKSGLPSDRFSAERTGGSVSTLTIQRTQQEDSAVYLCASTVGSYNEQFFGPGTRLTVL.

The chain links TRBV9 to TRBJ2-3, with D tentatively TRBD2 (6 bases). Trimming took 4 bases from V and 0 from J, leaving 12 bases between them. CDR3 size: 15 residues. Germline CDR1 is SGDLS and CDR2 is YYNGEE. CDR3 loop: CASSPRGFSTDTQYF. In DNA, the CDR3 is TGTGCCAGCAGCCCCCGGGGGTTTAGCACAGATACGCAGTATTTT.

The rearrangement uses TRBV6-5 and TRBJ2-3; tentatively, D is TRBD1 or TRBD2 (5 bases each). From germline, CDR1 is MNHEY and CDR2 SVGAGI. Trimming removed 5 bases at V and 6 bases at J, with 15 bases between. CDR3 length: 14 residues. CDR3 in DNA: TGTGCCAGCAGTCCGGACAATCGCGGGGATACGCAGTATTTT. Its protein is CASSPDNRGDTQYF.